A selection of T cell receptor beta chains follows, all from one sample in a study of blood T cell repertoires in COVID-19. Here immunoSEQ multiplex PCR was the method, and the copy in TCRdb shows in-frame clones only, minus some. Here the sample spans approximately 76,000 clones, around 88% being singletons. The sequenced sample was peripheral blood. Receptor source: a man younger than 40 with acute or convalescent COVID-19. The CDR3 runs from the conserved cysteine through the conserved F or W. Fields, in order: V gene, J gene, D gene, clone size, CDR3 DNA, CDR3 protein. D genes are given only for firm matches. Clone size is given for some rows only: seen once, a few or many times, or a class if the clone is expanded.

TRBV6-1	TRBJ2-3	TRBD1	.	TGTGCCAGCAGTGAAGGACAGGGGGCGACAGATACGCAGTATTTT	CASSEGQGATDTQYF
TRBV6-2/TRBV6-3	TRBJ2-1	TRBD1	.	TGTGCCAGCAGTTACCGACAGGGAGATGAGCAGTTCTTC	CASSYRQGDEQFF
TRBV5-1	TRBJ2-5	.	.	TGCGCCAGCAGCTTGGCCGGGGTAGCCCAAGAGACCCAGTACTTC	CASSLAGVAQETQYF
TRBV3-1/TRBV3-2	TRBJ2-1	TRBD2	once	TGTGCCAGCAGCCAACCAACTAGCGGGACCAATGAGCAGTTCTTC	CASSQPTSGTNEQFF
TRBV10-3	TRBJ2-3	TRBD2	.	TGTGCCATCAGTGAGTCGAGTAGCGGGAGACGTGATACGCAGTATTTT	CAISESSSGRRDTQYF
TRBV5-4	TRBJ2-7	TRBD2	.	TGTGCCAGCAGCCCGCGGCCCTCACTAGCGGGAGTTTACGAGCAGTACTTC	CASSPRPSLAGVYEQYF
TRBV11-2	TRBJ2-7	.	.	TGTGCCAGCAGCTCGCCTGGGCTCCAGCAGTACTTC	CASSSPGLQQYF
TRBV12-3/TRBV12-4	TRBJ2-2	TRBD1	.	TGTGCCAGCAGCCAGGGGGCTACCGGGGAGCTGTTTTTT	CASSQGATGELFF
TRBV10-1	TRBJ2-3	.	.	TGCGCCGGCCCGCTCTGCGGGGAGACAGATACGCAGTATTTT	CAGPLCGETDTQYF
TRBV4-1	TRBJ2-1	TRBD2	.	TGCGCCAGCAGCCAAGCCGCCGGGGGGGCACACAATGAGCAGTTCTTC	CASSQAAGGAHNEQFF
TRBV7-2	TRBJ2-5	.	.	TGTGCCAGCAGCTCGCCGCGGGATGACGGTGTGACCCAGTACTTC	CASSSPRDDGVTQYF
TRBV5-1	TRBJ2-2	TRBD1	few	TGCGCCAGCAGCAAGGGACAGGGGTCGAACACCGGGGAGCTGTTTTTT	CASSKGQGSNTGELFF
TRBV24-1	TRBJ2-7	.	few	TGTGCCACCGGAACAGGGAACGAGCAGTACTTC	CATGTGNEQYF
TRBV4-3	TRBJ2-1	TRBD2	.	TGCGCCAGCAGCCGCAGCGGGACTTCCTACAATGAGCAGTTCTTC	CASSRSGTSYNEQFF
TRBV15	TRBJ1-6	.	.	TGTGCCACCAGCAGAGATTCAGGGGTTGGTTCACCCCTCCACTTT	CATSRDSGVGSPLHF
TRBV7-2	TRBJ2-2	.	.	TGTGCCAGCAGAAGGGGACTCAACACCGGGGAGCTGTTTTTT	CASRRGLNTGELFF
TRBV21-1	TRBJ2-1	.	.	TGTGCCAGCAGCAAAATAAGCGGCAATGAGCAGTTCTTC	CASSKISGNEQFF
TRBV6-1	TRBJ2-7	.	.	TGTGCCAGCAGTGAAAGGTCCAGGGGAGTAGCTGTGAACAACGAGCAGTACTTC	CASSERSRGVAVNNEQYF
TRBV19	TRBJ2-4	.	.	TGTGCCAGTAGTATTGGCGGGGCAAACATTCAGTACTTC	CASSIGGANIQYF
TRBV7-3	TRBJ2-1	TRBD1	.	TGTGCCAGCAGCAACCCAGGGGGCGCTGAGCAGTTCTTC	CASSNPGGAEQFF
TRBV29-1	TRBJ2-2	.	.	TGCAGCGGCAGACTAGGGATGAACACCGGGGAGCTGTTTTTT	CSGRLGMNTGELFF
TRBV19	TRBJ1-2	.	.	TGTGCCAGTACCGACAGGATGAACTATGGCTACACCTTC	CASTDRMNYGYTF
TRBV18	TRBJ2-7	.	.	TGTGCCAGCTCACCACCGCGCGCAGGATACGAGCAGTACTTC	CASSPPRAGYEQYF
TRBV6-6	TRBJ1-1	TRBD1	.	TGTGCCAGCAGTTACGAGACAGGGGTGGCTTTCTTT	CASSYETGVAFF
TRBV4-2	TRBJ2-3	TRBD2	.	TGTGCCAGCAGCCAGGGACTAGCGGGAGGGCCTGGCACAGATACGCAGTATTTT	CASSQGLAGGPGTDTQYF